These 2 T cell receptor beta chains came from one sample sequenced in a study of human T cells and chemical hapten exposure. The time point denotes: patch test 3, about 24 weeks after DPC sensitization. Treatment: therapeutic diphenylcyclopropenone sensitization with weekly scalp DPC. TCRdb independently ran MiXCR on the RACE reads; one entry per CDR3 protein. The table includes more than 100,000 distinct CDR3 sequences, approximately 10% detected once. This specimen was whole blood, taken in connection with sensitization to the hapten diphenylcyclopropenone (DPC). The receptors were sampled from a woman aged 45 to 65 with alopecia areata. Some clones in this sample may be carry-over from other donors' samples.

This clonotype was observed many times. This chain joins TRBV20-1 and TRBJ2-3; 9 bases map to TRBD2. The CDR3 contains 16 residues. Per germline, CDR1 DFQATT and CDR2 SNEGSKA (reference sequence). J gave up 2 bases and V 1 base, and 7 bases lay outside the gene matches. The CDR3 DNA is TGCAGTGCTAGAGGATTGCTAGCGGGATCCACAGATACGCAGTATTTT. Translating gives CSARGLLAGSTDTQYF.

There are many counts of this clonotype. This sequence joins TRBV12-5 and TRBJ2-1; 12 bases align to TRBD1. The CDR3 has 17 residues. The V segment lost 5 bases and the J segment 8 bases; nucleotides outside the gene matches: 13. Germline V gene data show CDR1 as LGHNT and CDR2 as FRNRAP. DNA of the CDR3: TGTGCTAGTGGTCTGGGACAGGGGGCGGTAATGTGGGATGAGCAGTTCTTC. It specifies CASGLGQGAVMWDEQFF.